This TCR beta chain was sequenced during a study of blood T cell repertoires in COVID-19. On the study more broadly: Researchers got acute and convalescent COVID-19 samples from the United States, Italy and Spain. Sources were T cells, B-cell-depleted T cells, or PBMCs; the material itself was cDNA or gDNA.

Original analysis: It was from reference gene primer amplification that nucleated cell counts were estimated. Assay: immunoSEQ multiplex PCR; the TCRdb copy retains only in-frame clones and omits some. V, J and clone size are those of that table, while D and trimming were read from the DNA. The sample shows 83,000 or so clones, approximately 80% of them seen only once. The sample holds a few counts of this clone. Germline CDR1 GTSNPN, CDR2 SVGIG (reference sequence). This CDR3 is built from 17 residues. With 2 bases clipped from V and 0 bases from J, the junction kept 6 bases outside the gene matches.

This chain connects TRBV30 to TRBJ2-4; 11 nucleotides agree with TRBD2. The sequenced sample was peripheral blood. This receptor was identified in a woman older than 75 with acute or convalescent COVID-19. CDR3 in amino acids: CAWSRRLAGLAKNIQYF. The CDR3 nucleotides read TGTGCCTGGAGTAGAAGACTAGCGGGACTAGCCAAAAACATTCAGTACTTC.